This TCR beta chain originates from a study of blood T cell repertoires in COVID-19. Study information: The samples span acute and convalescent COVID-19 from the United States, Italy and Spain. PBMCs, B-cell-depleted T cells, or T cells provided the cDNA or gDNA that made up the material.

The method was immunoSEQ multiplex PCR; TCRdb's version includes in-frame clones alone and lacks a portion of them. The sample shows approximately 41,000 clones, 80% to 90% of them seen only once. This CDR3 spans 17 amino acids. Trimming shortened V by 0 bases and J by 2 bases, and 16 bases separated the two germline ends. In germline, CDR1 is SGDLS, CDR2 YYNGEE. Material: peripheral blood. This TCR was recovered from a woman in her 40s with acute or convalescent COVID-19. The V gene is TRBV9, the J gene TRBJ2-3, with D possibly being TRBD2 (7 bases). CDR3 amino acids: CASSVVGGGRTTDTQYF. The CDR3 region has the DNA TGTGCCAGCAGCGTAGTAGGGGGGGGACGGACCACAGATACGCAGTATTTT.